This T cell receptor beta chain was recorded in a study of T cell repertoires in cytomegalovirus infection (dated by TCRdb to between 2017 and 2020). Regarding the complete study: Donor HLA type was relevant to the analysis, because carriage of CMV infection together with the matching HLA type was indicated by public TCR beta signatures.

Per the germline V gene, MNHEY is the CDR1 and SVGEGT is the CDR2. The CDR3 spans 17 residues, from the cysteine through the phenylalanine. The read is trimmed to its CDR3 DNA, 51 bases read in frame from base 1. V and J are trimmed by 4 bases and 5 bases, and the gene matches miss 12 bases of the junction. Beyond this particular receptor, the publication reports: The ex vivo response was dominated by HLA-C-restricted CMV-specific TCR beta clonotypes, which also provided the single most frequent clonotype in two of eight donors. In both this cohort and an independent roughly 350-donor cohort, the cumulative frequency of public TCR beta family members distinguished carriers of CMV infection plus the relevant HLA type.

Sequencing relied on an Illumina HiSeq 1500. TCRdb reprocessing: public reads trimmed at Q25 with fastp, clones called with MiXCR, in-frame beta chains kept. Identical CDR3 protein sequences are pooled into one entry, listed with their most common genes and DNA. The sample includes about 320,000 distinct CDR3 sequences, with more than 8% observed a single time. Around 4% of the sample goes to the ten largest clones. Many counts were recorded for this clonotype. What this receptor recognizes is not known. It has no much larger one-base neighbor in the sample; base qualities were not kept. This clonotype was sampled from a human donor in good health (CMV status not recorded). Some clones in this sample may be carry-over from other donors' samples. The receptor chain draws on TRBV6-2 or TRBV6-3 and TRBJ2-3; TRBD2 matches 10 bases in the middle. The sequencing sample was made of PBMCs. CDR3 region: CASSWNSGGTSRDTQYF. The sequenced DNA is TGTGCCAGCAGTTGGAATAGCGGGGGGACCTCCCGAGATACGCAGTATTTT.